This is a list of T cell receptor beta chains from one sample in a study of Tregs in tolerant kidney transplant recipients. Profiled with immunoSEQ multiplex PCR; TCRdb holds only in-frame clones, not every one. Of roughly 120,000 clones listed, almost 95% are singletons. Sequences were obtained from CD4+ T cells from blood. The receptors come from a human donor in good health. Each CDR3 is given with its conserved first and last residue. Each record gives: V gene, clone size, J gene, D gene, CDR3 DNA, CDR3 protein. The D gene is left open where the match is weak. Clone size is stated in some rows and not others, as once, few, many or a class when expanded.

V: TRBV19
size: NA
J: TRBJ2-2
D: TRBD1
DNA: TGTGCCAGTAGTCCGCTCACAGGGGGCTCCGGGGGCACCGGGGAGCTGTTTTTT
CDR3: CASSPLTGGSGGTGELFF

V: TRBV5-1
size: once
J: TRBJ2-7
D: TRBD1
DNA: TGCGCCAGCAGCTTGGCCCAGGGCGGGACAGGGGGCAACCTCTACGAGCAGTACTTC
CDR3: CASSLAQGGTGGNLYEQYF

V: TRBV15
size: NA
J: TRBJ2-3
D: TRBD2
DNA: TGTGCCACCAGCGGAGATCTAGCGGACCGCACAGATACGCAGTATTTT
CDR3: CATSGDLADRTDTQYF

V: TRBV5-4
size: NA
J: TRBJ2-6
D: NA
DNA: TGTGCCAGCAGCTTGGGAGGTACAGGGGCCAACGTCCTGACTTTC
CDR3: CASSLGGTGANVLTF

V: TRBV19
size: once
J: TRBJ1-2
D: TRBD1
DNA: TGTGCCAGTACTCCGGACAGGAGCTATGGCTACACCTTC
CDR3: CASTPDRSYGYTF

V: TRBV6-5
size: once
J: TRBJ1-1
D: NA
DNA: TGTGCCAGCAGTTACTCGAAGGGGACTGAAGCTTTCTTT
CDR3: CASSYSKGTEAFF

V: TRBV5-1
size: once
J: TRBJ1-3
D: NA
DNA: TGCGCCAGCAGCTTGGCCGGGAGAAACACCATATATTTT
CDR3: CASSLAGRNTIYF

V: TRBV6-1
size: NA
J: TRBJ1-5
D: NA
DNA: TGTGCCAGCGGACCGGACCGAACAGTCAATCAGCCCCAGCATTTT
CDR3: CASGPDRTVNQPQHF

V: TRBV6-1
size: NA
J: TRBJ2-1
D: NA
DNA: TGTGCCAGCAGTGACTTACTCCGGGACTTATTTAACAATGAGCAGTTCTTC
CDR3: CASSDLLRDLFNNEQFF

V: TRBV25-1
size: NA
J: TRBJ2-1
D: TRBD2
DNA: TGTGCCAGCAGTGAATATCGAGGGACTAGCGGGAGTGAGCAGTTCTTC
CDR3: CASSEYRGTSGSEQFF

V: TRBV25-1
size: NA
J: TRBJ1-2
D: NA
DNA: TGTGCCAGCAGTGAATGGGGGGGGAAATCAGCTAACTATGGCTACACCTTC
CDR3: CASSEWGGKSANYGYTF

V: TRBV5-1
size: NA
J: TRBJ1-6
D: NA
DNA: TGCGCCAGCAGCTTGAACGGGGAAGGACTTTCAGATTCACCCCTCCACTTT
CDR3: CASSLNGEGLSDSPLHF

V: TRBV14
size: NA
J: TRBJ1-1
D: TRBD1
DNA: TGTGCCAGCAGCGCTCGACAGGGCCGAAATACTGAAGCTTTCTTT
CDR3: CASSARQGRNTEAFF

V: TRBV6-5
size: NA
J: TRBJ2-7
D: NA
DNA: TGTGCCAGCAAAAGACTTATGAACTACGAGCAGTACTTC
CDR3: CASKRLMNYEQYF

V: TRBV7-8
size: NA
J: TRBJ1-1
D: NA
DNA: TGTGCCAGCAGCTTATATCCAGGGATGAACACTGAAGCTTTCTTT
CDR3: CASSLYPGMNTEAFF

V: TRBV5-5
size: once
J: TRBJ2-1
D: TRBD2
DNA: TGTGCCAGCACCCGGGGGGGTTACAATGAGCAGTTCTTC
CDR3: CASTRGGYNEQFF

V: TRBV18
size: NA
J: TRBJ2-3
D: NA
DNA: TGTGCCAGCTCACTTACTAGCCTAGGAATCACAGATACGCAGTATTTT
CDR3: CASSLTSLGITDTQYF

V: TRBV6-1
size: NA
J: TRBJ1-5
D: NA
DNA: TGTGCCAGCAGACCCCCAGGGGCCAGCAATCAGCCCCAGCATTTT
CDR3: CASRPPGASNQPQHF

V: TRBV11-3
size: NA
J: TRBJ2-7
D: TRBD1
DNA: TGTGCCAGCAGCTCCCACCCCTTGACAGGGGTGAACTACGAGCAGTACTTC
CDR3: CASSSHPLTGVNYEQYF

V: TRBV2
size: NA
J: TRBJ2-2
D: NA
DNA: TGTGCCAGCAGGGGGCCTGCGGCGAACACCGGGGAGCTGTTTTTT
CDR3: CASRGPAANTGELFF

V: TRBV19
size: NA
J: TRBJ2-7
D: TRBD1
DNA: TGTGCCAGTAGTATAGGGACGACAGGGTCCTACGAGCAGTACTTC
CDR3: CASSIGTTGSYEQYF

V: TRBV7-2
size: NA
J: TRBJ1-2
D: TRBD1
DNA: TGTGCCAGCAGCGCGTTGGTGGGACAGCTATATGGCTACACCTTC
CDR3: CASSALVGQLYGYTF

V: TRBV18
size: NA
J: TRBJ2-2
D: NA
DNA: TGTGCCAGCTCACCAGTTTCCAACACCGGGGAGCTGTTTTTT
CDR3: CASSPVSNTGELFF

V: TRBV11-3
size: NA
J: TRBJ2-1
D: NA
DNA: TGTGCCAGCAGCCTAGGTTTCGACCGCTCCTACAATGAGCAGTTCTTC
CDR3: CASSLGFDRSYNEQFF

V: TRBV6-6
size: NA
J: TRBJ1-6
D: NA
DNA: TGTGCCAGCAGTTACTCTACAGTTTATAATTCACCCCTCCACTTT
CDR3: CASSYSTVYNSPLHF

V: TRBV6-6
size: NA
J: TRBJ2-7
D: TRBD2
DNA: TGTGCCAGCAGTTACAGGGCGGGGGGGGCGTCCTACGAGCAGTACTTC
CDR3: CASSYRAGGASYEQYF

V: TRBV9
size: NA
J: TRBJ2-3
D: NA
DNA: TGTGCCAGCAGCGTAGTGGGGAGCACAGATACGCAGTATTTT
CDR3: CASSVVGSTDTQYF

V: TRBV5-6
size: NA
J: TRBJ1-5
D: NA
DNA: TGTGCCAGCAGCGCTGGACAGATCAATCAGCCCCAGCATTTT
CDR3: CASSAGQINQPQHF

V: TRBV2
size: once
J: TRBJ2-2
D: NA
DNA: TGTGCCAGCAGTGATGGCACTTCGAACACCGGGGAGCTGTTTTTT
CDR3: CASSDGTSNTGELFF

V: TRBV7-9
size: NA
J: TRBJ2-7
D: NA
DNA: TGTGCCAGCAGCTTCGCCTTAAAAGTGGACGAGCAGTACTTC
CDR3: CASSFALKVDEQYF

V: TRBV19
size: NA
J: TRBJ1-1
D: NA
DNA: TGTGCCAGTAGTATTCCCCACAGGGCGCGGGACACTGAAGCTTTCTTT
CDR3: CASSIPHRARDTEAFF

V: TRBV7-3
size: NA
J: TRBJ2-3
D: TRBD2
DNA: TGTGCCAGCAGCTTAACCGCCAGCGGGGGGTCATCCTCGGAAGATACGCAGTATTTT
CDR3: CASSLTASGGSSSEDTQYF

V: TRBV6-5
size: NA
J: TRBJ2-7
D: TRBD2
DNA: TGTGCCAGCAGTTCAAGGCTAGCGGGGGGGCACGAGCAGTACTTC
CDR3: CASSSRLAGGHEQYF

V: TRBV27
size: NA
J: TRBJ2-3
D: TRBD2
DNA: TGTGCCAGCAGTCTCCCGGGACTAGCGGGAGCACCCACAGATACGCAGTATTTT
CDR3: CASSLPGLAGAPTDTQYF

V: TRBV6-5
size: NA
J: TRBJ2-7
D: NA
DNA: TGTGCCAGCAGTTACTCTGCGGGACAACGCCCCTACGAGCAGTACTTC
CDR3: CASSYSAGQRPYEQYF

V: TRBV20-1
size: NA
J: TRBJ2-1
D: NA
DNA: TGCAGTGCTAGAGGTCGGATCTTC
CDR3: CSARGRIF

V: TRBV18
size: NA
J: TRBJ2-3
D: TRBD2
DNA: TGTGCCAGCTCATCTACTAGCGGGATCACAGATACGCAGTATTTT
CDR3: CASSSTSGITDTQYF

V: TRBV7-2
size: once
J: TRBJ2-1
D: NA
DNA: TGTGCCAGCAGCCGCCGGCGCGGCTCCTACAATGAGCAGTTCTTC
CDR3: CASSRRRGSYNEQFF

V: TRBV19
size: NA
J: TRBJ2-1
D: TRBD2
DNA: TGTGCCAGTAGTTCCGGACTAGCGGGAGGATCCAATGAGCAGTTCTTC
CDR3: CASSSGLAGGSNEQFF

V: TRBV5-1
size: NA
J: TRBJ2-1
D: TRBD2
DNA: TGCGCCAGCAGCTTACCCCGGACTAGCGGAGAGCAGTTCTTC
CDR3: CASSLPRTSGEQFF

V: TRBV28
size: NA
J: TRBJ2-7
D: NA
DNA: TGTGCCAGCAGGTCAGTAAGGTACGAGCAGTACTTC
CDR3: CASRSVRYEQYF

V: TRBV27
size: NA
J: TRBJ2-2
D: NA
DNA: TGTGCCAGTGGGGGGCCCCGACTAGCCCTAAACACCGGGGAGCTGTTTTTT
CDR3: CASGGPRLALNTGELFF